This section outlines one TCR beta chain sequence together with its context. No antigen is known for it. This specimen comes from a study of blood T cells in healthy people across ages. Study-wide findings and caveats: Shifts in expanded clonotypes may have been confounded by donor CMV status, which was unknown.

Using a J-beta primer mix together with a sample-barcoded 5' primer, a second PCR was run for 7 to 11 cycles. Using its own MiXCR run on the 5' RACE reads, TCRdb lists one record per CDR3 protein. Here the sample spans over 600,000 distinct CDR3 sequences, 45% to 70% being singletons. Germline V gene lookup returns CDR1 SEHNR and CDR2 FQNEAQ (reference sequence). The CDR3 consists of 17 residues. V shed 3 bases and J shed 6 bases, with 23 bases lying between them. V and J are TRBV7-9 and TRBJ1-1, with D hard to call. This TCR was sampled from a man aged 40-55 years in good health. Sequencing input: blood. CDR3 amino acids: CASSFFFRELFGSEAFF. The CDR3, as DNA: TGTGCCAGCAGCTTCTTTTTCCGGGAGCTATTTGGGTCTGAAGCTTTCTTT.